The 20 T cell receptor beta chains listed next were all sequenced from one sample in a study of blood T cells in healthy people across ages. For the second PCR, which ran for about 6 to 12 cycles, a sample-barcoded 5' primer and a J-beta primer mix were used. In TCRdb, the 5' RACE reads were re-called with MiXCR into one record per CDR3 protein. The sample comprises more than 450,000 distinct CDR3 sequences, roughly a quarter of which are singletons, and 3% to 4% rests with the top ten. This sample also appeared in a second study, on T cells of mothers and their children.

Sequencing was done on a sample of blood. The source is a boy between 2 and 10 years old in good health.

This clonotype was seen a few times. The CDR3 DNA reads as TGTGCCAGCAGCAGCATAGACAGTCCCTACGAGCAGTACTTC. Translating gives CASSSIDSPYEQYF. The rearrangement uses TRBV6-1 and TRBJ2-7; D might be TRBD1 (5 bases). Trimming shortened V by 6 bases and J by 2 bases, and 14 bases separated the two germline ends. Germline V gene data show CDR1 as MNHNS and CDR2 as SASEGT. The CDR3 is 14 amino acids.

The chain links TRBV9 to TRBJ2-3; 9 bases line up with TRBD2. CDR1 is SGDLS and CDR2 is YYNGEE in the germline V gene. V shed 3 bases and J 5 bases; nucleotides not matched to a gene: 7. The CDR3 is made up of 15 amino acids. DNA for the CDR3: TGTGCCAGCAGCGGACGCGGGAGGGCCGGAGATACGCAGTATTTT. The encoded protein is CASSGRGRAGDTQYF.

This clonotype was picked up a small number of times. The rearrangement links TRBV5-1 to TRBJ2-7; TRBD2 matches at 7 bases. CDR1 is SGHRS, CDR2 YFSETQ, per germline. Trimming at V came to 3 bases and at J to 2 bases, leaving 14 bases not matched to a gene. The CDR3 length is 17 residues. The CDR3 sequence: CASSSGTNNPTTYEQYF. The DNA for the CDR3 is TGCGCCAGCAGCTCCGGGACTAACAATCCTACCACCTACGAGCAGTACTTC.

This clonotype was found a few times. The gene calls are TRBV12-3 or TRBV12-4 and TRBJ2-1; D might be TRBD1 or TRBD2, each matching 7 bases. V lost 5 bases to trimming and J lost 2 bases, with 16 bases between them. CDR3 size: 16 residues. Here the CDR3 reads CASSPGGGGAYNEQFF. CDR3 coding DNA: TGTGCCAGCAGTCCGGGGGGAGGGGGCGCCTACAATGAGCAGTTCTTC.

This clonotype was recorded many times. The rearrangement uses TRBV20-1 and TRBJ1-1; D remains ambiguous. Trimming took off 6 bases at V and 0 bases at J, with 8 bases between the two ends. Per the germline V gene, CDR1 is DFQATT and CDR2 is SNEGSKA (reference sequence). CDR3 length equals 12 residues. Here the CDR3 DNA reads TGCAGTGCCGCAATTATGAACACTGAAGCTTTCTTT. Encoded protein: CSAAIMNTEAFF.

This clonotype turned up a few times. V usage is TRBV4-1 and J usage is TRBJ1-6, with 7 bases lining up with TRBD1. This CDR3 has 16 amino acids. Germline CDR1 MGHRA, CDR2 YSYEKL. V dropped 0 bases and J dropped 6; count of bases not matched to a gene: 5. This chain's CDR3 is CASSQDRQGINSPLHF. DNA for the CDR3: TGCGCCAGCAGCCAAGATCGACAGGGCATTAATTCACCCCTCCACTTT.

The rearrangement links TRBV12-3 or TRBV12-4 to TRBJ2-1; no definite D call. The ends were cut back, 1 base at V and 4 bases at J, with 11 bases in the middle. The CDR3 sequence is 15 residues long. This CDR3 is CASSLVGIRYNEQFF. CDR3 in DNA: TGTGCCAGCAGTTTAGTGGGGATCCGGTACAATGAGCAGTTCTTC.

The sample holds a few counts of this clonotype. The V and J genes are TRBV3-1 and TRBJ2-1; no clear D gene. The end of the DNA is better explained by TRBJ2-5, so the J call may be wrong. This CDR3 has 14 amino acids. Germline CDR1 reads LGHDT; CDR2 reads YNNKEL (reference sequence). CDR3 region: CASSQERQGETQYF. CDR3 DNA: TGTGCCAGCAGCCAAGAGAGACAAGGAGAGACCCAGTACTTC.

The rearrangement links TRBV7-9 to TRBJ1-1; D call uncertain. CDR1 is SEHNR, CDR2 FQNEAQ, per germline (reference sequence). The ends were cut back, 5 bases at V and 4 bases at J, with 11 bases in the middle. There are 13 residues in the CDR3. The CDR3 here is CASSPGRTTEAFF. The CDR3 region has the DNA TGTGCCAGCAGCCCCGGACGGACCACTGAAGCTTTCTTT.

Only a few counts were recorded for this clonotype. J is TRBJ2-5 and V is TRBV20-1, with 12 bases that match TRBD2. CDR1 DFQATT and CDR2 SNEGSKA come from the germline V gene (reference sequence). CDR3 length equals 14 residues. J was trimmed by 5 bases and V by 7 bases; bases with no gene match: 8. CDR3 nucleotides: TGCAGTGGACTAGCGGGGGAAGGGAGGGAGACCCAGTACTTC. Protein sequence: CSGLAGEGRETQYF.

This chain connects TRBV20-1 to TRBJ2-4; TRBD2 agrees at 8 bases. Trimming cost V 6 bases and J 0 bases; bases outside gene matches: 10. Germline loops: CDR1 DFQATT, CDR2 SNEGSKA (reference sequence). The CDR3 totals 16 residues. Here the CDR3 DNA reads TGCAGTGCCGGAGGTAGCGGGATAATAGCCAAAAACATTCAGTACTTC. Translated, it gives CSAGGSGIIAKNIQYF.

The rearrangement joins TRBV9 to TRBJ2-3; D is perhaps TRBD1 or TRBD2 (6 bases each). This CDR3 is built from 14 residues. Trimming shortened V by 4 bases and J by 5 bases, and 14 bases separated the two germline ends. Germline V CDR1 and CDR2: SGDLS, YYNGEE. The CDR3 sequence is CASSSGARKDTQYF. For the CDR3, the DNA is TGTGCCAGCAGCTCGGGGGCTCGGAAAGATACGCAGTATTTT.

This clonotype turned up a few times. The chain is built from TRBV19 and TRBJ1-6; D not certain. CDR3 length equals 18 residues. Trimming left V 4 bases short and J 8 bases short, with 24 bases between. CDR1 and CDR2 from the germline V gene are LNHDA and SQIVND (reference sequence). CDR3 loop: CASSTLVGSEAKDSPLHF. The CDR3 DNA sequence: TGTGCCAGTAGTACCCTGGTGGGGTCCGAGGCGAAGGATTCACCCCTCCACTTT.

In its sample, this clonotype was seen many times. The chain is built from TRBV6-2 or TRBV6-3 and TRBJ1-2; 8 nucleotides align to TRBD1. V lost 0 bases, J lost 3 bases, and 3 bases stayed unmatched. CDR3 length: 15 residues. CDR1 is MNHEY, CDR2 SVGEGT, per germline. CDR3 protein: CASSYSGQAYYGYTF. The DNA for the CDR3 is TGTGCCAGCAGTTACTCGGGACAGGCCTACTATGGCTACACCTTC.

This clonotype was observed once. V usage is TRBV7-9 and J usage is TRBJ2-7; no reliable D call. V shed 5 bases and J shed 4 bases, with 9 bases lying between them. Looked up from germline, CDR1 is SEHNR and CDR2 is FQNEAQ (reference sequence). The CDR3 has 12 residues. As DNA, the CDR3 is TGTGCCAGCAGCCACGCTGGATACGAGCAGTACTTC. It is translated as CASSHAGYEQYF.

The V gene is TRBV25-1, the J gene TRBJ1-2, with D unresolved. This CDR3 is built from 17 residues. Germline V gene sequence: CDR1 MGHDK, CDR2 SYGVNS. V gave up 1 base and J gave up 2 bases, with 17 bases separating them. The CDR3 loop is CASSESPRGRPNYGYTF. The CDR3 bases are TGTGCCAGCAGTGAATCCCCCCGAGGTAGGCCAAACTATGGCTACACCTTC.

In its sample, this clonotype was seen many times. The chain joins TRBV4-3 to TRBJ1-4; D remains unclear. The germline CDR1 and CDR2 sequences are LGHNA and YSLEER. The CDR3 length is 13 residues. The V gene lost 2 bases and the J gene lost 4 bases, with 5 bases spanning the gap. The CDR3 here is CASSQQSNEKLFF. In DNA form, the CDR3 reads TGCGCCAGCAGCCAACAGAGTAATGAAAAACTGTTTTTT.

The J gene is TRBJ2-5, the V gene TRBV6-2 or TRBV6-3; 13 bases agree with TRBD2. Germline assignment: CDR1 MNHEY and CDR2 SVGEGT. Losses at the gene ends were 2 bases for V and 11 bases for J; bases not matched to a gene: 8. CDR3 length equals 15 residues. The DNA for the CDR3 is TGTGCCAGCAGTTACAGACTAGCGGGAGGTCGAGAGCAGTACTTC. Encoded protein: CASSYRLAGGREQYF.

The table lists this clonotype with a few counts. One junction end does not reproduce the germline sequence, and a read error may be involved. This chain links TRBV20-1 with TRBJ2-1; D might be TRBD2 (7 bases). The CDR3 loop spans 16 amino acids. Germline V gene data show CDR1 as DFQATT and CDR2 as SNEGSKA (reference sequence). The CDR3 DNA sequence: TGCAGTGCCAGAGGGGGACGGGAGGAATCCTACAATGAGCAGTTCTTC. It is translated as CSARGGREESYNEQFF.

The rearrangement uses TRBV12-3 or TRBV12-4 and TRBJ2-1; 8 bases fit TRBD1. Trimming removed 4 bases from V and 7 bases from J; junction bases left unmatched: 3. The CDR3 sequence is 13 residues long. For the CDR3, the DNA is TGTGCCAGCAGTTGGGACAGGAGGAATGAGCAGTTCTTC. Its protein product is CASSWDRRNEQFF.